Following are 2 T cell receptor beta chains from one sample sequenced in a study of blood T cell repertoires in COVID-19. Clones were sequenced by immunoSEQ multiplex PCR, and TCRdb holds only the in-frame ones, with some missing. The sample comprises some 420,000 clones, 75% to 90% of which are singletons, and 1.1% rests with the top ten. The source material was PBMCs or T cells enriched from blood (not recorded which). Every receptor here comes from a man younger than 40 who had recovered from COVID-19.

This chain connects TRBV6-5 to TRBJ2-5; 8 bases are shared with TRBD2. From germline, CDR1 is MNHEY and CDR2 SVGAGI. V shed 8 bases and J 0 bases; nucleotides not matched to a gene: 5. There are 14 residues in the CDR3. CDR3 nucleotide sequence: TGTGCCAGCTCTTTTAGCGGGGACCAAGAGACCCAGTACTTC. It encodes CASSFSGDQETQYF.

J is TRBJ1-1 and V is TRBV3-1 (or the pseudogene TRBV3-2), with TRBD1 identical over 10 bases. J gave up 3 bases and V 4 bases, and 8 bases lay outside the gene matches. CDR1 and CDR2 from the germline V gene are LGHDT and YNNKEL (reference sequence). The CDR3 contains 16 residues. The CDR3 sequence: CASSPGQGVGDTEAFF. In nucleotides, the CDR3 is TGTGCCAGCAGCCCAGGACAGGGGGTGGGGGACACTGAAGCTTTCTTT.